The 24 T cell receptor beta chains below come from one sample, sequenced in a study of blood T cell repertoires in COVID-19. TCRdb's table, derived via immunoSEQ multiplex PCR, lists solely in-frame clones and lacks some. This table has 19,000 or so clones, around 85% appearing once. Sequences were obtained from peripheral blood. These TCRs come from an older man with acute or convalescent COVID-19.

The chain recombines TRBV5-5 with TRBJ1-6; D perhaps matches TRBD1 (6 bases). Trimming removed 0 bases at V and 10 bases at J, with 11 bases between. Germline V gene sequence: CDR1 SGHKS, CDR2 YYEKEE (reference sequence). The CDR3 is made up of 14 amino acids. The DNA of the CDR3 is TGTGCCAGCAGCTTGGAGGGGGTGGGGTCACCCCTCCACTTT. Its protein is CASSLEGVGSPLHF.

The V gene is TRBV4-3, the J gene TRBJ1-4; possibly TRBD1 for D (5 bases). This CDR3 region has 16 residues. Germline CDR1 is LGHNA and CDR2 is YSLEER. Trimming shortened V by 0 bases and J by 0 bases, and 8 bases separated the two germline ends. The CDR3 spells CASSQDGAATNEKLFF. In DNA form, the CDR3 reads TGCGCCAGCAGCCAAGATGGGGCGGCAACTAATGAAAAACTGTTTTTT.

The chain employs TRBV6-5 and TRBJ1-1; D ambiguous. Trimming pared 10 bases from V and 2 bases from J, leaving 14 bases between. This CDR3 spans 13 amino acids. The germline gives CDR1 MNHEY, CDR2 SVGAGI. Here the CDR3 reads CAIARGPNTEAFF. CDR3 coding DNA: TGTGCCATCGCGAGAGGGCCAAACACTGAAGCTTTCTTT.

The genes are TRBV5-4 and TRBJ1-2; a possible D gene is TRBD1 (6 bases). Germline assignment: CDR1 SGHNT and CDR2 YYREEE (reference sequence). V lost 6 bases to trimming and J lost 3 bases, with 21 bases between them. This CDR3 comprises 16 residues. CDR3 residues: CASTFKGGARDYGYTF. CDR3 coding DNA: TGTGCCAGCACCTTCAAAGGGGGGGCGCGTGACTATGGCTACACCTTC.

This sequence joins TRBV5-1 and TRBJ1-2; D is unresolved. CDR1 is SGHRS, CDR2 YFSETQ, per germline. The CDR3 extends over 13 amino acids. The V end was cut by 5 bases, the J end by 4 bases, with 12 bases between. This chain's CDR3 is CASSKDITYGYTF. In nucleotides, the CDR3 is TGCGCCAGCAGTAAAGACATAACCTATGGCTACACCTTC.

The V gene is TRBV2, the J gene TRBJ1-1; D possibly corresponds to TRBD1 (5 bases). This CDR3 has 13 amino acids. The germline gives CDR1 SNHLY, CDR2 FYNNEI. Trimming shortened V by 8 bases and J by 5 bases, and 15 bases separated the two germline ends. For the CDR3, the DNA is TGTGCCAGCTCGGTTACCCGGGGGACTGAAGCTTTCTTT. It yields the protein CASSVTRGTEAFF.

This clone occurred once. The gene calls are TRBV29-1 and TRBJ2-1; 11 bases align to TRBD1. CDR3 length: 15 amino acids. Germline CDR1 and CDR2: SQVTM and ANQGSEA. The V gene end was trimmed by 5 bases and the J gene end by 5 bases; junction bases not matched to a gene: 8. As DNA, the CDR3 is TGCAGCGTTTCCTCGGGACAGGGGGTCAACAATGAGCAGTTCTTC. Residues: CSVSSGQGVNNEQFF.

In nucleotides, the CDR3 is TGTGCCAGCAGTTCGACAGGGGACCCTACCACCGGGGAGCTGTTTTTT. As protein: CASSSTGDPTTGELFF. The chain uses TRBV6-5 and TRBJ2-2; 8 bases match TRBD1. The V gene's germline CDR1 is MNHEY and CDR2 SVGAGI. The CDR3 sequence is 16 residues long. The V and J ends lost 4 bases and 4 bases, in that order; junction bases with no gene match: 8.

In nucleotides, the CDR3 is TGTGCCTGGAGTGCGAGACGGAGTAACTATGGCTACACCTTC. As protein: CAWSARRSNYGYTF. The chain employs TRBV30 and TRBJ1-2; D unresolved. This CDR3 has 14 amino acids. Trimming cost V 1 base and J 1 base, with 10 bases left between them. Germline CDR1 GTSNPN, CDR2 SVGIG (reference sequence).

The chain's CDR3 is CASSLRDSLEQYF. The DNA of the CDR3 is TGTGCCAGCAGCTTAAGGGACAGTTTAGAGCAGTACTTC. V is TRBV13 and J is TRBJ2-7, with 7 bases matching TRBD1. Trimming cost V 2 bases and J 7 bases; bases outside gene matches: 5. CDR1 and CDR2 from the germline V gene are PRHDT and FYEKMQ (reference sequence). The CDR3 runs 13 residues.

The chain combines TRBV12-5 with TRBJ1-1; D gene ambiguous. In germline, CDR1 is LGHNT, CDR2 FRNRAP. V was pared by 3 bases and J by 3 bases, with 8 bases between. The CDR3 has 13 residues. CDR3 residues: CASGLERDTEAFF. For the CDR3, the DNA is TGTGCTAGTGGTTTAGAGAGGGACACTGAAGCTTTCTTT.

In DNA, the CDR3 is TGTGCCAGCAGCCCGTACGACAGGGGTATATTCACCGGGGAGCTGTTTTTT. This sequence encodes CASSPYDRGIFTGELFF. The gene calls are TRBV7-6 and TRBJ2-2; the match to TRBD1 covers 8 bases. The CDR3 is 17 residues long. The junction had 12 bases not matched to a gene; V was cut back by 5 bases and J by 4 bases. In germline, CDR1 is SGHVS, CDR2 FNYEAQ.

This chain connects TRBV12-5 to TRBJ1-5, with unresolved D. The germline V gene encodes CDR1 LGHNT and CDR2 FRNRAP. Trimming stripped 11 bases from V and 2 bases from J, with 16 bases between. The CDR3 spans 14 residues. This chain's CDR3 is CAGRTAMGNQPQHF. CDR3 bases: TGTGCTGGGAGGACGGCGATGGGCAATCAGCCCCAGCATTTT.

This sequence joins TRBV11-2 and TRBJ1-6, with 9 bases matching TRBD1. The CDR3 sequence is 16 residues long. Germline-derived CDR1 and CDR2 are SGHAT and FQNNGV. V shed 2 bases, J shed 2 bases, and the junction held 1 base outside the gene matches. The CDR3 DNA sequence: TGTGCCAGCAGCTTAACAGGGGGCGCCTATAATTCACCCCTCCACTTT. This codes for CASSLTGGAYNSPLHF.

The chain joins TRBV6-2 or TRBV6-3 to TRBJ2-3; D is perhaps TRBD2 (6 bases). Trimming removed 0 bases at V and 7 bases at J, with 14 bases between. Germline CDR1 reads MNHEY; CDR2 reads SVGEGT. The CDR3 spans 15 residues. The CDR3 loop is CASSYSGTGGYTQYF. For the CDR3, the DNA is TGTGCCAGCAGTTACTCAGGTACAGGAGGGTATACGCAGTATTTT.

The chain couples TRBV9 to TRBJ1-1; 7 nucleotides agree with TRBD1. There are 15 residues in the CDR3. CDR1 and CDR2 from the germline V gene are SGDLS and YYNGEE. V dropped 4 bases and J dropped 7; count of bases not matched to a gene: 13. Written as DNA, the CDR3 is TGTGCCAGCAGCTCCCACCCGCAGGGGGAGAGTGAAGCTTTCTTT. Translation gives CASSSHPQGESEAFF.

V gene TRBV7-2 combines with J gene TRBJ2-5, with TRBD1 matching 7 bases. In germline, CDR1 is SGHTA, CDR2 FQGNSA. The CDR3 runs to 15 residues. Trimming took 0 bases from V and 2 from J; bases not matched to a gene: 3. The CDR3 is CASSLAIQGQETQYF. CDR3 nucleotides: TGTGCCAGCAGCTTAGCTATACAGGGGCAAGAGACCCAGTACTTC. The complete variable domain, with remaining parts taken from reference TRBV7-2 and TRBJ2-5, reads GAGVSQSPSNKVTEKGKDVELRCDPISGHTALYWYRQSLGQGLEFLIYFQGNSAPDKSGLPSDRFSAERTGGSVSTLTIQRTQQEDSAVYLCASSLAIQGQETQYFGPGTRLLVL.

The genes are TRBV28 and TRBJ1-2; weak D call: TRBD1 (6 bases). Trimming pared 5 bases from V and 6 bases from J, leaving 13 bases between. CDR3 size: 13 residues. The V gene's germline CDR1 is MDHEN and CDR2 SYDVKM. The CDR3 DNA reads TGTGCCAGCAGTGTGGGGGGGCGGGATGGCTACACCTTC. This encodes CASSVGGRDGYTF.

This chain links TRBV6-5 with TRBJ1-5; a possible D gene is TRBD1 (6 bases). Trimming removed 7 bases from V and 4 bases from J, with 14 bases in between. The CDR3 runs 14 residues. Looked up from germline, CDR1 is MNHEY and CDR2 is SVGAGI. The CDR3: CASKDRTANQPQHF. CDR3 nucleotides: TGTGCCAGCAAGGATCGGACAGCTAATCAGCCCCAGCATTTT.

The rearrangement joins TRBV6-5 to TRBJ1-4; no definite D call. The CDR3 runs 15 residues. V lost 4 bases, J lost 0 bases, and 9 bases lay in between. The germline V gene encodes CDR1 MNHEY and CDR2 SVGAGI. The CDR3 DNA reads TGTGCCAGCAGTTTAGAAGAGGCAACTAATGAAAAACTGTTTTTT. Amino acid sequence: CASSLEEATNEKLFF.

The chain recombines TRBV5-4 with TRBJ2-7; D is undetermined. Trimming pared 4 bases from V and 2 bases from J, leaving 16 bases between. Germline V CDR1 and CDR2: SGHNT, YYREEE (reference sequence). The CDR3 has 15 amino acids. CDR3 sequence reads: CASSPSGSTTYEQYF. CDR3 nucleotides: TGTGCCAGCAGCCCATCCGGGTCTACTACCTACGAGCAGTACTTC.

The genes are TRBV21-1 and TRBJ1-1; TRBD1, the table's D call, lacks a check against the DNA. TRBV21-1 is a pseudogene locus. The CDR3 is made up of 14 amino acids. The CDR3: CASSFRDRNTEAFF. The CDR3 DNA follows: TGTGCCAGCAGCTTCAGGGACAGGAACACTGAAGCTTTCTTT.

In its sample, this clone was seen once. The genes are TRBV6-5 and TRBJ1-5; no firm D call. The germline V and J ends were trimmed by 5 bases and 0 bases, with 8 bases remaining between them. This CDR3 has 14 residues. The germline V gene has CDR1 MNHEY and CDR2 SVGAGI. Here the CDR3 reads CASSRDYSNQPQHF. CDR3 sequence (DNA): TGTGCCAGCAGTCGCGATTATAGCAATCAGCCCCAGCATTTT.

This sequence joins TRBV2 and TRBJ1-1; 10 nucleotides align to TRBD1. The V gene's germline CDR1 is SNHLY and CDR2 FYNNEI. The ends lost 5 bases at V and 4 bases at J; junction bases unmatched: 16. There are 18 residues in the CDR3. CDR3 sequence: CASSRSMGQGTGGTEAFF. CDR3 nucleotide sequence: TGTGCCAGCAGTCGTTCCATGGGACAGGGGACCGGGGGCACTGAAGCTTTCTTT.